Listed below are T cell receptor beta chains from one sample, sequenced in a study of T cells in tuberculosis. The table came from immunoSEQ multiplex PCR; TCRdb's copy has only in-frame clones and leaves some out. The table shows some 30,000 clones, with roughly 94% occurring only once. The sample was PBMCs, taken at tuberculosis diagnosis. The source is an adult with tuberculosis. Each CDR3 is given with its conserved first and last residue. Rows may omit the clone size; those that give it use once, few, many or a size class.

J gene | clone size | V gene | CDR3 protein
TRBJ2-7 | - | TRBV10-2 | CASSLAPGWEQYF
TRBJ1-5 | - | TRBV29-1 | CSAGGTATGGYSNQPQHF
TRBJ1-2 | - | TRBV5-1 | CASSSNGLRDYGYTF
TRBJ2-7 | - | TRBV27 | CASRGGFGEQYF
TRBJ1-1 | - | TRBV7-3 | CASSTSGGNTEAFF
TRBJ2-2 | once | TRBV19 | CASTIGQGLDTGELFF
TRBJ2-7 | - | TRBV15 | CATSSLAGGPNEQYF
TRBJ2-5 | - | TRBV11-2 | CASSSFGQGGETQYF
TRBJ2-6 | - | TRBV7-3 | CASSLTYGTGEASGANVLTF
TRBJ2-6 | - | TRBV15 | CATSRDTGSGANVLTF
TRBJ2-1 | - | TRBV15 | CATSHSSAYNEQFF
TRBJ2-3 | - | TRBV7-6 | CASSPSKGLVTDTQYF
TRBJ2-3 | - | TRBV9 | CASSVEAGGRDTQYF
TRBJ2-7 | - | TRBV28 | CASVGAPIHEQYF
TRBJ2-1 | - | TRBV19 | CASSTKQPPNEQFF
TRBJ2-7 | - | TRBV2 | CASTLDRGLSEQYF
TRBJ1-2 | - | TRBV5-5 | CASSLRSGGHYGYTF
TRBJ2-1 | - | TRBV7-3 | CASSSGQGAEQFF
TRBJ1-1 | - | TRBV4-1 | CASSHYWTGRNTEAFF
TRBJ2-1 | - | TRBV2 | CASPGASGVNEQFF
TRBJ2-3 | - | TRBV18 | CASSRGVKVSDTQYF
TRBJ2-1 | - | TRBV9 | CASRHGQGTNEQFF
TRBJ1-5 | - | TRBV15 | CATSRDYVTDNQPQHF
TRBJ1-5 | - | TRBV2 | CASSDQGQWQPQHF
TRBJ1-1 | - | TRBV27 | CASSFRRRDSRRSEAFF
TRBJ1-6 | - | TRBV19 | CASSPSRNGRSPLHF
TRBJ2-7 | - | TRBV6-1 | CASSEAVTSGAYEQYF
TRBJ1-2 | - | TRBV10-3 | CAISPDKYGYTF
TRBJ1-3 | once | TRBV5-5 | CASSFLVIGAFSGNTIYF
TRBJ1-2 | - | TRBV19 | CASSKAGEAYTF
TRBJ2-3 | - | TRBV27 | CASTRGASGTDTQYF
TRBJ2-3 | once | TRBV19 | CASSIGGLSDTQYF
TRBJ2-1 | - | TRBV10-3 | CAISEPDRSPGEQFF
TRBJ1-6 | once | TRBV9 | CASSVGRGLRNSPLHF
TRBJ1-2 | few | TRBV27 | CASSFNSNYGYTF
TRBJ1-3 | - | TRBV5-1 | CASSLSGTGNTIYF
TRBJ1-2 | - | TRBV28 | CASSSHRDSQGYTF
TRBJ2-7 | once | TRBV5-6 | CASSFSRSYEQYF
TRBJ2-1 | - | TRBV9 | CASSVGLAQRGYNEQFF
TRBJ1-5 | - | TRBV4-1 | CASSQGIGTPREPQHF
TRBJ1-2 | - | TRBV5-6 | CASSPAEGWGYTF
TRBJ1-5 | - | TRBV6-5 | CASKVGQESNQPQHF
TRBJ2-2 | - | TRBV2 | CASTWTGITGELFF
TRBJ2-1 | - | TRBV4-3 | CASAPGRTSIVNEQFF
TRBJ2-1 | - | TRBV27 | CASSLGLAVNEQFF
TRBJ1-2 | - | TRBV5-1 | CASSFLQGTYGYTF
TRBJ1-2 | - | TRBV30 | CAWSGTDYYGYTF
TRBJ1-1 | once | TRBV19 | CASSKEAFNAFF
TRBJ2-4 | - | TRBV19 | CASSSARGGIIWDIQYF
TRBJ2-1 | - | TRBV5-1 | CASSLGQGANNEQFF
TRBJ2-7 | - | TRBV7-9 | CASSYEGLVSDEQYF
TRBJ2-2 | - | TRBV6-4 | CASSDRLNTGELFF
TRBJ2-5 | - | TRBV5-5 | CASSLGTSGGLEETQYF
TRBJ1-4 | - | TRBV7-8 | CASRPLGATNEKLFF